The T cell receptor (beta chain) under discussion was sequenced for a study of breast tumors, draining lymph nodes, adjacent tissues. From germline, CDR1 is SGDLS and CDR2 YYNGEE. Trimming pared 0 bases from V and 5 bases from J, leaving 13 bases between. This CDR3 contains 15 residues. TCRdb passed the multiplex PCR reads through MiXCR, listing each CDR3 protein once. The table records more than 200,000 distinct CDR3 sequences, 32% of them present only once. This clonotype came up many times. Breast cancer patients provided tissue from their axillary draining lymph nodes. The chain recombines TRBV9 with TRBJ2-3; D perhaps matches TRBD2 (5 bases). The sequence was obtained from a female donor with breast cancer. Some clones in this sample may be carry-over from other donors' samples. The sequenced sample was axillary lymph node tissue. The CDR3 is CASSVDFIRGDTQYF. DNA of the CDR3: TGTGCCAGCAGCGTAGACTTTATCCGGGGAGATACGCAGTATTTT.